The 7 T cell receptor beta chains reported below all come from one sample, sequenced in a study of blood T cell repertoires in COVID-19. Here immunoSEQ multiplex PCR was the method, and the copy in TCRdb shows in-frame clones only, minus some. The table records fewer than 250,000 clones, approximately 86% of them present only once. Sequenced sample: peripheral blood. Receptors originate from a man aged 35-49 years with acute or convalescent COVID-19.

The chain has TRBV7-9 and TRBJ2-4, with 11 bases lining up with TRBD1. Trimming at V came to 5 bases and at J to 3 bases, leaving 15 bases not matched to a gene. Germline CDR1 reads SEHNR; CDR2 reads FQNEAQ (reference sequence). The CDR3 runs 19 residues. The CDR3 nucleotides read TGTGCCAGCAGCAGACGGACAGGGGGCGAAACTTTAGACAAAAACATTCAGTACTTC. Encoded protein: CASSRRTGGETLDKNIQYF. The variable domain in full, completed from reference TRBV7-9 and TRBJ2-4, reads DTGVSQNPRHKITKRGQNVTFRCDPISEHNRLYWYRQTLGQGPEFLTYFQNEAQLEKSRLLSDRFSAERPKGSFSTLEIQRTEQGDSAMYLCASSRRTGGETLDKNIQYFGAGTRLSVL.

The chain has TRBV29-1 and TRBJ1-2, with D possibly TRBD1 on 5 matching bases. CDR3 length equals 11 residues. Trimming stripped 7 bases from V and 6 bases from J, with 12 bases between. Germline CDR1 is SQVTM and CDR2 is ANQGSEA. As DNA, the CDR3 is TGCAGCGGGGGAGGGGTCAATGGCTACACCTTC. Its translation is CSGGGVNGYTF. The entire variable domain, with the rest obtained from reference TRBV29-1 and TRBJ1-2, is as follows: SAVISQKPSRDICQRGTSLTIQCQVDSQVTMMFWYRQQPGQSLTLIATANQGSEATYESGFVIDKFPISRPNLTFSTLTVSNMSPEDSSIYLCSGGGVNGYTFGSGTRLTVV.

This clone appeared a single time. CDR3 in DNA: TGTGCCAGCAGTTACACAGGGGCAACTAATGAAAAACTGTTTTTT. Its translation is CASSYTGATNEKLFF. The genes are TRBV6-6 and TRBJ1-4; TRBD1 aligns across 7 bases. V lost 2 bases and J lost 0; bases outside the gene matches: 0. This CDR3 region has 15 residues. The V gene's germline CDR1 is MNHNY and CDR2 SVGAGI (reference sequence).

The rearrangement joins TRBV12-3 or TRBV12-4 to TRBJ2-5; D unresolved. The CDR3 runs 13 residues. Trimming cost V 6 bases and J 4 bases, with 12 bases left between them. The DNA for the CDR3 is TGTGCCAGCAGCTTAACTTGGAGAGAGACCCAGTACTTC. Translated: CASSLTWRETQYF.

CDR3 sequence: CASSQDKERPSNTGELFF. Written as DNA, the CDR3 is TGTGCCAGCAGCCAAGATAAAGAGCGGCCCTCGAACACCGGGGAGCTGTTTTTT. The chain recombines TRBV14 with TRBJ2-2, with a possible D match to TRBD2 (5 bases). The V gene lost 0 bases and the J gene lost 0 bases, with 14 bases spanning the gap. The CDR3 spans 18 residues. The germline CDR1 and CDR2 sequences are SGHDN and FVKESK.

J is TRBJ2-3 and V is TRBV5-1; 13 bases agree with TRBD2. The CDR3 is 16 residues long. With V trimmed by 4 bases and J by 7 bases, 9 bases remained unmatched. Germline V gives CDR1 SGHRS, CDR2 YFSETQ. The CDR3 region is CASSIGTSGGAHTQYF. For the CDR3, the DNA is TGCGCCAGCAGCATTGGAACTAGCGGGGGGGCACATACGCAGTATTTT.

This chain uses TRBV15 with TRBJ1-5, with D maybe TRBD1 (6 bases). Trimming stripped 2 bases from V and 2 bases from J, with 13 bases between. The germline V gene has CDR1 LNHNV and CDR2 YYDKDF (reference sequence). The CDR3 is 16 residues long. The CDR3 loop reads CATSRQGKYRNQPQHF. CDR3 nucleotides: TGTGCCACCAGCAGACAGGGGAAATATCGCAATCAGCCCCAGCATTTT.